Listed below are T cell receptor beta chains from one sample, sequenced in a study of blood T cell repertoires in COVID-19. The data were produced by immunoSEQ multiplex PCR, yet TCRdb's version contains in-frame clones alone and is incomplete. The sample carries some 190,000 clones, 80% to 90% recorded once. The sample consisted of peripheral blood. The receptors originated from a woman aged 65 to 85 with active or convalescent COVID-19. Each CDR3 is given with its conserved first and last residue. A D gene is named only where the DNA matches it firmly. Size is stated for part of the rows, as once, few or many counts, or as a class when the clone is expanded.

>TRBV5-6|TRBJ2-7|-|TRBD2
CASSWTGTSSYEQYF
TGTGCCAGCAGCTGGACCGGGACTAGCTCCTACGAGCAGTACTTC
>TRBV12-2|TRBJ1-6|-|-
CASRLAGSQVVPLHF
TGTGCAAGTCGCTTAGCCGGGTCGCAAGTGGTGCCCCTCCACTTT
>TRBV28|TRBJ1-4|-|TRBD1
CASSSAGTALEKLFF
TGTGCCAGCAGTTCGGCCGGGACAGCACTTGAAAAACTGTTTTTT
>TRBV5-1|TRBJ2-3|-|TRBD2
CASSLEGLAGVGDTQYF
TGCGCCAGCAGCTTGGAGGGACTAGCGGGAGTCGGAGATACGCAGTATTTT
>TRBV14|TRBJ2-7|-|TRBD1
CASSPHDRGGYEQYF
TGTGCCAGCAGCCCCCACGACAGGGGCGGCTACGAGCAGTACTTC
>TRBV6-1|TRBJ2-2|-|-
CASSERQVNTGELFF
TGTGCCAGCAGTGAACGGCAGGTTAACACCGGGGAGCTGTTTTTT
>TRBV6-5|TRBJ1-5|-|TRBD1
CASGTGRQPQHF
TGTGCCAGCGGGACAGGGCGACAGCCCCAGCATTTT
>TRBV25-1|TRBJ2-3|-|TRBD2
CASSEWTGGTDTQYF
TGTGCCAGCAGTGAATGGACGGGAGGTACAGATACGCAGTATTTT
>TRBV27|TRBJ1-5|-|TRBD1
CASPTGVNQPQHF
TGTGCCAGCCCGACAGGGGTCAATCAGCCCCAGCATTTT
>TRBV13|TRBJ2-3|-|TRBD2
CASSIGLAGGKGSDTQYF
TGTGCCAGCAGCATCGGACTAGCGGGAGGGAAGGGGTCAGATACGCAGTATTTT
>TRBV6-1|TRBJ1-1|-|TRBD1
CASSEVLGQGNTEAFF
TGTGCCAGCAGTGAAGTACTGGGACAGGGAAACACTGAAGCTTTCTTT
>TRBV19|TRBJ2-2|-|TRBD2
CASSSQTSGNTGELFF
TGTGCCAGTAGTTCTCAGACTAGCGGCAACACCGGGGAGCTGTTTTTT
>TRBV9|TRBJ1-5|few|-
CASSVGGIANQPQHF
TGTGCCAGCAGCGTAGGAGGTATCGCAAATCAGCCCCAGCATTTT
>TRBV19|TRBJ1-5|-|-
CASSSAGRGNQPQHF
TGTGCCAGTAGTAGCGCAGGGAGGGGGAATCAGCCCCAGCATTTT
>TRBV11-2|TRBJ1-3|once|-
CASSLASAGNTIYF
TGTGCCAGCAGCTTAGCCAGCGCCGGAAACACCATATATTTT
>TRBV7-3|TRBJ1-6|-|-
CAFQAYVYNSPLHF
TGTGCCTTCCAAGCTTACGTCTATAATTCACCCCTCCACTTT
>TRBV28|TRBJ2-1|once|-
CASSRASKSFEQFF
TGTGCCAGCAGTAGGGCTAGCAAATCTTTTGAGCAGTTCTTC
>TRBV11-2|TRBJ2-1|-|TRBD1
CASSLDRGNYNEQFF
TGTGCCAGCAGCTTGGACAGGGGGAATTACAATGAGCAGTTCTTC
>TRBV19|TRBJ1-5|few|TRBD1
CASSSGQGAMGNQPQHF
TGTGCCAGTAGTTCTGGACAGGGGGCTATGGGCAATCAGCCCCAGCATTTT
>TRBV5-1|TRBJ2-3|-|TRBD2
CASSATLGGRATDTQYF
TGCGCCAGCAGCGCGACCCTAGGCGGGAGGGCCACAGATACGCAGTATTTT
>TRBV6-6|TRBJ1-2|-|TRBD1
CASSPARDRGLRGIYTF
TGTGCCAGCAGTCCCGCCCGGGACAGGGGGCTCCGGGGGATCTACACCTTC
>TRBV5-1|TRBJ2-5|-|-
CASSMSGGGGKTQYF
TGCGCCAGCAGCATGTCTGGGGGAGGTGGGAAGACCCAGTACTTC
>TRBV19|TRBJ2-7|-|TRBD2
CASGLAGGPFAEQYF
TGTGCCAGTGGGCTAGCGGGAGGGCCGTTCGCCGAGCAGTACTTC
>TRBV24-1|TRBJ2-1|-|TRBD2
CATSDVTSGDHNEQFF
TGTGCCACCAGTGACGTGACTAGCGGGGATCACAATGAGCAGTTCTTC
>TRBV25-1|TRBJ2-2|once|TRBD2
CASSEFSPAGGGTGELFF
TGTGCCAGCAGTGAATTTTCTCCGGCGGGAGGAGGCACCGGGGAGCTGTTTTTT
>TRBV13|TRBJ2-1|-|TRBD2
CASSLIAGVHEQFF
TGTGCCAGCAGCTTAATAGCGGGAGTTCATGAGCAGTTCTTC
>TRBV5-1|TRBJ2-3|-|TRBD2
CASRTDRLAGEADTQYF
TGCGCCAGCAGGACAGATAGACTAGCGGGAGAGGCAGATACGCAGTATTTT
>TRBV11-3|TRBJ2-1|-|-
CASSLVESGEQFF
TGTGCCAGCAGCTTAGTCGAGTCGGGTGAGCAGTTCTTC
>TRBV24-1|TRBJ2-1|-|-
CATSERGTYNEQFF
TGTGCCACCAGTGAGAGAGGGACCTACAATGAGCAGTTCTTC
>TRBV3-1/TRBV3-2|TRBJ2-1|few|TRBD2
CASSLREGRGFQFF
TGTGCCAGCAGCCTGCGGGAGGGCCGGGGTTTCCAGTTCTTC
>TRBV18|TRBJ2-3|-|-
CASSPPLPSRIAQYF
TGTGCCAGCTCACCACCTTTACCTTCTAGGATTGCGCAGTATTTT
>TRBV28|TRBJ1-2|once|-
CASSLLGRGYGYTF
TGTGCCAGCAGTTTATTAGGCAGGGGCTATGGCTACACCTTC
>TRBV7-3|TRBJ2-7|-|-
CASSIKEGYEQYF
TGTGCCAGCAGTATAAAGGAGGGCTACGAGCAGTACTTC
>TRBV19|TRBJ1-5|few|-
CASTSTGFSYQPQHF
TGTGCCAGTACCTCGACGGGTTTCAGCTATCAGCCCCAGCATTTT
>TRBV7-9|TRBJ2-2|few|-
CASRWGLEDTGELFF
TGTGCCAGCAGGTGGGGATTGGAGGACACCGGGGAGCTGTTTTTT
>TRBV12-5|TRBJ2-7|-|-
CASGWGDWSKNEQYF
TGTGCTAGTGGTTGGGGGGACTGGTCGAAAAACGAGCAGTACTTC
>TRBV7-6|TRBJ2-7|-|TRBD2
CASSLRAGEGYEQYF
TGTGCCAGCAGCTTAAGGGCGGGAGAGGGGTACGAGCAGTACTTC
>TRBV7-8|TRBJ2-2|-|TRBD2
CASSLLPGLAGANTGELFF
TGTGCCAGCAGCTTACTACCGGGACTAGCCGGAGCGAACACCGGGGAGCTGTTTTTT
>TRBV7-2|TRBJ2-1|once|-
CASSRLIAGASSYNEQFF
TGTGCCAGCAGCCGTCTCATCGCGGGGGCAAGCTCCTACAATGAGCAGTTCTTC
>TRBV7-8|TRBJ2-7|once|-
CASSKGGEQYF
TGTGCCAGCAGTAAAGGGGGCGAGCAGTACTTC
>TRBV2|TRBJ1-1|-|TRBD1
CASPLTGAKNTEAFF
TGTGCCAGCCCACTGACAGGGGCTAAAAACACTGAAGCTTTCTTT
>TRBV19|TRBJ2-7|-|-
CASPYEQYF
TGTGCCAGTCCGTACGAGCAGTACTTC
>TRBV5-6|TRBJ2-7|-|-
CASSLSRWSSYEQYF
TGTGCCAGCAGCCTCTCGCGGTGGTCTTCCTACGAGCAGTACTTC
>TRBV20-1|TRBJ1-2|-|-
CSFDGGVGYTF
TGCAGTTTCGACGGAGGGGTCGGCTACACCTTC
>TRBV6-5|TRBJ1-6|-|TRBD1
CASSYSATGSAPLHF
TGTGCCAGCAGTTACTCGGCGACAGGGAGTGCACCCCTCCACTTT
>TRBV7-2|TRBJ1-3|-|-
CASSSQWFSGNTIYF
TGTGCCAGCAGCTCGCAGTGGTTCTCTGGAAACACCATATATTTT
>TRBV11-1|TRBJ2-3|-|-
CASSLKEGGEDTQYF
TGTGCCAGCAGCTTAAAGGAGGGGGGGGAAGATACGCAGTATTTT
>TRBV6-5|TRBJ1-2|-|TRBD1
CASRETGYYGYTF
TGTGCCAGCAGGGAGACAGGGTACTATGGCTACACCTTC
>TRBV19|TRBJ1-3|-|-
CATTDRRGLSGNTIYF
TGTGCCACCACGGACAGACGGGGTCTCTCTGGAAACACCATATATTTT
>TRBV29-1|TRBJ2-5|-|TRBD2
CSVRGLAGGKGTQYF
TGCAGCGTTCGCGGACTAGCGGGAGGGAAAGGGACCCAGTACTTC
>TRBV5-4|TRBJ2-1|few|-
CASSTVTRNEQFF
TGTGCCAGCAGCACCGTTACTAGGAATGAGCAGTTCTTC
>TRBV12-3/TRBV12-4|TRBJ1-1|-|-
CASSRNRNTEAFF
TGTGCCAGCAGTCGAAACAGGAACACTGAAGCTTTCTTT
>TRBV6-6|TRBJ1-1|-|TRBD1
CASSQQGQGATEAFF
TGTGCCAGCAGTCAACAGGGGCAGGGTGCGACTGAAGCTTTCTTT
>TRBV5-4|TRBJ2-1|-|TRBD2
CASSLASSGYNEQFF
TGTGCCAGCAGCTTGGCTTCTAGCGGCTACAATGAGCAGTTCTTC
>TRBV6-5|TRBJ1-4|once|TRBD1
CASSYSTGGNEKLFF
TGTGCCAGCAGTTATTCGACAGGGGGAAATGAAAAACTGTTTTTT
>TRBV5-1|TRBJ2-6|-|TRBD1
CASSPIGQVEGANVLTF
TGCGCCAGCAGCCCGATAGGACAGGTGGAGGGGGCCAACGTCCTGACTTTC
>TRBV7-3|TRBJ1-1|-|-
CASSLTTSSTEAFF
TGTGCCAGCAGCTTAACCACCTCCAGCACTGAAGCTTTCTTT
>TRBV11-2|TRBJ2-6|-|TRBD2
CASSLVAGSPGANVLTF
TGTGCCAGCAGCTTAGTAGCGGGATCTCCTGGGGCCAACGTCCTGACTTTC
>TRBV13|TRBJ2-1|-|TRBD2
CASSLESSGRNEQFF
TGTGCCAGCAGCTTAGAGAGTAGCGGGAGAAATGAGCAGTTCTTC
>TRBV5-1|TRBJ2-7|-|-
CASSLGRGLYEQYF
TGCGCCAGCAGCTTGGGGAGGGGGCTATACGAGCAGTACTTC